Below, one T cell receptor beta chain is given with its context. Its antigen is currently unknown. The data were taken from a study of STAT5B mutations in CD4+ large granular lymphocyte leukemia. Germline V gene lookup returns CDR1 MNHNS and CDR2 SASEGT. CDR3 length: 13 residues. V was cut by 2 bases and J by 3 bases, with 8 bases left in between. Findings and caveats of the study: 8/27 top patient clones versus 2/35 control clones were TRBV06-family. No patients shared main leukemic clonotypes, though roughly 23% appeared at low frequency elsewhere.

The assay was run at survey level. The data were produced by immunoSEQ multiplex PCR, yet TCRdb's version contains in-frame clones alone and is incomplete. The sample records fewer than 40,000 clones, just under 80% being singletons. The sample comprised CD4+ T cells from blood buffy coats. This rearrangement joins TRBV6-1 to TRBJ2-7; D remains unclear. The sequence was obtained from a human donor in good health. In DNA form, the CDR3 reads TGTGCCAGCAGTGAAAACCGGAACTACGAGCAGTACTTC. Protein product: CASSENRNYEQYF.